This T cell receptor beta chain was sequenced in a study of identical twins. The authors used template switching to add a universal primer site and gave cDNA unique molecular identifiers. TCRdb ran MiXCR on the 5' RACE reads and lists one entry per CDR3 protein. The repertoire consists of about 520,000 distinct CDR3 sequences, with around 20% occurring once and the leading ten covering roughly 0.9%. There were only healthy Caucasians among the donors. CDR3 size: 15 residues. V lost 0 bases and J lost 5, with 12 bases in between. Germline V CDR1 and CDR2: SGDLS, YYNGEE. This sample was shared with a second study, whose subject was T cells expressing NK-cell markers. That investigation notes: Cells sorted as CD3+CD56+NKG2C+, CD3+CD56+NKG2C- and CD3+CD56-NKG2C+ T cells supplied the TCR beta repertoires. Whether the expanded NKG2C+ T cell clones recognized HCMV remained unclear.

The V call is TRBV9, the J call TRBJ2-1, with a weak D call TRBD2 (5 bases). Sample: CD4+ T cells sorted from blood. This clonotype originated in a young woman in good health. CDR3 residues: CASSVARRDNNEQFF. The CDR3 DNA is TGTGCCAGCAGCGTAGCGAGACGGGATAACAATGAGCAGTTCTTC.